This is a list of T cell receptor beta chains from one sample in a study of blood T cells in healthy people across ages. From the 5' RACE reads, TCRdb called clonotypes with MiXCR, one entry per CDR3 protein. The table has roughly 1,500,000 distinct CDR3 sequences, about 31% seen once; the top ten hold approximately 10%. The material sequenced was blood. The receptor set was obtained from a woman younger than 45 in good health. Each CDR3 is given with its conserved first and last residue. Each record gives: J gene, clone size, V gene, D gene, CDR3 protein, CDR3 DNA. D genes are given only for firm matches. Some rows have no size entry. The others give once, few or many, or a class for an expanded clone.

J: TRBJ1-2; size: many; V: TRBV5-5; D: TRBD1; CDR3: CASSSTGTYGYTF; DNA: TGTGCCAGCAGCTCGACAGGGACCTATGGCTACACCTTC
J: TRBJ2-7; size: .; V: TRBV6-6; D: .; CDR3: CASSYSKTPRVWDEQYF; DNA: TGTGCCAGCAGTTACTCGAAGACCCCCCGGGTCTGGGACGAGCAGTACTTC
J: TRBJ2-5; size: .; V: TRBV27; D: .; CDR3: CASRLSGADETQYF; DNA: TGTGCCAGCAGGTTATCGGGGGCGGACGAGACCCAGTACTTC
J: TRBJ1-1; size: many; V: TRBV5-1; D: TRBD1; CDR3: CASSFTGGAGTEAFF; DNA: TGCGCCAGCAGCTTTACAGGGGGCGCCGGCACTGAAGCTTTCTTT
J: TRBJ2-7; size: .; V: TRBV20-1; D: TRBD1; CDR3: CSGGKGRQGIPYEQYF; DNA: TGCAGTGGGGGGAAGGGCCGACAGGGTATCCCCTACGAGCAGTACTTC
J: TRBJ2-7; size: .; V: TRBV28; D: TRBD2; CDR3: CASNPGLESAQYF; DNA: TGTGCCAGCAATCCGGGACTAGAGTCGGCGCAGTACTTC
J: TRBJ2-7; size: .; V: TRBV20-1; D: .; CDR3: CSAMDSYEQYF; DNA: TGCAGTGCTATGGACAGCTACGAGCAGTACTTC
J: TRBJ2-1; size: .; V: TRBV7-2; D: TRBD2; CDR3: CASSLELAGGLNEQFF; DNA: TGTGCCAGCAGCCTTGAACTAGCGGGAGGACTTAATGAGCAGTTCTTC
J: TRBJ2-5; size: .; V: TRBV5-6; D: .; CDR3: CASSPDDLQETQYF; DNA: TGTGCCAGCAGCCCGGACGACCTCCAAGAGACCCAGTACTTC
J: TRBJ2-1; size: few; V: TRBV6-4; D: .; CDR3: CASSDSAVWGNEQFF; DNA: TGTGCCAGCAGTGACTCGGCGGTCTGGGGGAATGAGCAGTTCTTC
J: TRBJ1-5; size: .; V: TRBV12-3/TRBV12-4; D: TRBD1; CDR3: CASRFTGQGLQPQHF; DNA: TGTGCCAGCAGGTTTACTGGACAGGGTCTACAGCCCCAGCATTTT
J: TRBJ2-5; size: .; V: TRBV10-2; D: TRBD2; CDR3: CASKDSGVETQYF; DNA: TGCGCCAGCAAGGATAGCGGGGTGGAGACCCAGTACTTC
J: TRBJ2-5; size: .; V: TRBV20-1; D: TRBD2; CDR3: CSAREHLADYDEQYF; DNA: TGCAGTGCTAGAGAGCACCTAGCGGACTACGATGAGCAGTACTTC
J: TRBJ2-5; size: many; V: TRBV6-5; D: .; CDR3: CASSYSKGRETQYF; DNA: TGTGCCAGCAGTTACTCAAAGGGACGGGAGACCCAGTACTTC
J: TRBJ1-2; size: few; V: TRBV6-6; D: .; CDR3: CASSSTKGTHYGYTF; DNA: TGTGCCAGCAGCTCTACCAAAGGGACCCACTATGGCTACACCTTC
J: TRBJ2-3; size: .; V: TRBV25-1; D: .; CDR3: CASSDQDKSTDTQYF; DNA: TGTGCCAGCAGTGATCAGGACAAAAGCACAGATACGCAGTATTTT
J: TRBJ2-3; size: few; V: TRBV7-9; D: .; CDR3: CASSLAIDSYTDTQYF; DNA: TGTGCCAGCAGCTTAGCAATAGACAGCTACACAGATACGCAGTATTTT
J: TRBJ1-1; size: few; V: TRBV27; D: .; CDR3: CASRGLGEKAFF; DNA: TGTGCCAGCAGGGGACTTGGGGAGAAAGCTTTCTTT
J: TRBJ1-2; size: few; V: TRBV3-1; D: .; CDR3: CASSQDLGAPRRYTF; DNA: TGTGCCAGCAGCCAAGATCTCGGAGCGCCTCGTCGCTACACCTTC
J: TRBJ1-2; size: .; V: TRBV5-6; D: .; CDR3: CASSLVEQGHGYTF; DNA: TGTGCCAGCAGCTTAGTTGAGCAGGGACATGGCTACACCTTC
J: TRBJ2-7; size: .; V: TRBV12-3/TRBV12-4; D: .; CDR3: CASSYRSGALSYEQYF; DNA: TGTGCCAGCAGTTACCGTAGCGGAGCCCTCTCCTACGAGCAGTACTTC
J: TRBJ2-1; size: .; V: TRBV4-2; D: .; CDR3: CASSWRTPYNEQFF; DNA: TGTGCCAGCTCTTGGAGGACCCCCTACAATGAGCAGTTCTTC
J: TRBJ2-7; size: .; V: TRBV6-2/TRBV6-3; D: .; CDR3: CASSLGAQQYF; DNA: TGTGCCAGCAGCCTGGGGGCCCAGCAGTACTTC
J: TRBJ2-3; size: many; V: TRBV5-1; D: .; CDR3: CASSPFVSADTQYF; DNA: TGCGCCAGCAGCCCCTTCGTTAGTGCAGATACGCAGTATTTT
J: TRBJ1-2; size: .; V: TRBV5-6; D: TRBD1; CDR3: CASSFQGGARDGYTF; DNA: TGTGCCAGCAGCTTCCAAGGGGGCGCGAGGGATGGCTACACCTTC
J: TRBJ2-5; size: many; V: TRBV10-3; D: TRBD2; CDR3: CAISEPHSGTSGEETQYF; DNA: TGTGCCATCAGTGAGCCACACTCCGGGACTAGCGGGGAAGAGACCCAGTACTTC
J: TRBJ2-3; size: few; V: TRBV10-1; D: .; CDR3: CASSEYYGRTDTQYF; DNA: TGCGCCAGCAGTGAGTACTATGGACGGACAGATACGCAGTATTTT
J: TRBJ2-3; size: few; V: TRBV12-3/TRBV12-4; D: .; CDR3: CASRVSMYDTQYF; DNA: TGTGCCAGCAGGGTTAGCATGTATGATACGCAGTATTTT
J: TRBJ2-1; size: few; V: TRBV5-1; D: TRBD1; CDR3: CASTTGNDNEQFF; DNA: TGCGCCAGCACGACAGGGAACGACAATGAGCAGTTCTTC
J: TRBJ1-4; size: .; V: TRBV5-1; D: .; CDR3: CASSLDRVRTNEKLFF; DNA: TGCGCCAGCAGCTTGGATAGGGTGCGGACTAATGAAAAACTGTTTTTT
J: TRBJ1-2; size: .; V: TRBV19; D: .; CDR3: CASSIGYEDGYTF; DNA: TGTGCCAGTAGTATTGGCTATGAGGACGGCTACACCTTC